The sequence of this T cell receptor beta chain was determined in a study of regulatory T cells in long-lasting Graves disease. As for time point: newly diagnosed GD, antithyroid drugs for less than 3 months. RNA extracted from PBMCs served as the sequencing template. EDTA tubes held 8 to 10 milliliters of peripheral blood from each patient. This clonotype was counted at least ten times. Its antigen remains unknown. Findings of the study overall: Shared public clonotypes totalled 2,741 in persistent patients, compared with approximately 970 in new patients. Researchers reported studying only peripheral blood, not thyroid tissue.

CDR3-region Arm-PCR and iRepertoire HTBI primers produced the TCR beta libraries. TCRdb re-derived calls from the multiplex PCR reads in MiXCR, one entry per CDR3 protein. This sample has 600,000 to 650,000 distinct CDR3 sequences; 16% occur once, and the top ten carry around 18%. The same specimen was also included in a second study, on T cells in Graves' hyperthyroidism and ophthalmopathy.

This receptor was identified in a woman younger than 45 with Graves disease. Source: peripheral blood mononuclear cells (PBMCs), taken at new diagnosis, from a patient treated with antithyroid drugs.

The CDR3 region is CSARDHAGVGEQYF. CDR3 DNA sequence: TGCAGTGCTAGAGATCACGCGGGAGTGGGAGAGCAGTACTTC. This sequence joins TRBV20-1 and TRBJ2-7; 7 bases line up with TRBD2. CDR1 and CDR2 (germline): DFQATT, SNEGSKA (reference sequence). The CDR3 has 14 residues. The junction had 9 bases not matched to a gene; V was cut back by 0 bases and J by 7 bases.